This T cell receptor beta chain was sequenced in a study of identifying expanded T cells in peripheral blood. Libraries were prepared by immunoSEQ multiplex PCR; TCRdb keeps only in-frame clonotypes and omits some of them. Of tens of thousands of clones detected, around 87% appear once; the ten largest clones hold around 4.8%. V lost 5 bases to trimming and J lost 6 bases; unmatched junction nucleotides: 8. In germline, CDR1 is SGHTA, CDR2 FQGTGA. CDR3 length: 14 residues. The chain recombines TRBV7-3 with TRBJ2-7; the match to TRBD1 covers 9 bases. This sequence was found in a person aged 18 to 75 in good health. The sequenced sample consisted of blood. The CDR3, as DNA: TGTGCCAGCAGCGGCCGGGACAGGGTTATCGAGCAGTACTTC. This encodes CASSGRDRVIEQYF.